This T cell receptor beta chain was identified during a study of radiation and T cells in renal cell carcinoma. The J segment lost 1 base and the V segment lost 8 bases, leaving 3 bases of the junction unmatched. CDR3 length: 13 amino acids. Germline V gene sequence: CDR1 MNHEY, CDR2 SMNVEV (reference sequence). Time point here: blood 2 weeks post-SBRT. Treatment given: 15 Gy SBRT to primary tumor, nephrectomy 4 weeks later. Clear cell pathology was present in this patient's renal cell carcinoma. Findings and limits, study-wide: No pretreatment tumor biopsies were available for baseline clonotypes.

The table came from immunoSEQ multiplex PCR; TCRdb's copy has only in-frame clones and leaves some out. This table has 120,000 or so clones, 81% appearing once. As regards this clone: Its antigen remains unidentified.

The receptor was derived from a man over 45 with renal cell carcinoma. The specimen comprised blood, sampled from a patient whose treatment included radiotherapy and nephrectomy. V is TRBV27 and J is TRBJ2-7, with 9 bases identical to TRBD1. CDR3 bases: TGTGCCAGCTCACAGGGGGCATCCTACGAGCAGTACTTC. The encoded protein is CASSQGASYEQYF.